The sequence of this T cell receptor beta chain was determined in a study of CD8 T cells in ankylosing spondylitis listed by TCRdb under 2017. At the level of the whole study: T cell receptor beta repertoires were profiled in healthy donors and ankylosing spondylitis patients so that disease-linked TCR variants could be found. The whole study cohort included under 140 healthy donors and 20 to 25 ankylosing spondylitis patients. Peripheral blood samples were taken, and synovial fluid was additionally collected from ankylosing spondylitis patients.

This clonotype was picked up a small number of times. The antigen it binds to is not known. Base qualities are missing; no much larger clone stands one base away. Findings and caveats that apply to the study as a whole: The disease-linked clones were reported as significantly enriched in matched synovial fluid samples from ankylosing spondylitis patients. A TCR beta motif made up of roughly eight highly homologous amino acid variants appeared to be characteristic of blood from ankylosing spondylitis patients. A CD8+ phenotype was shown by the disease-linked clones, which were found at relatively low frequencies in peripheral blood. Some TCR beta motif variants had previously been reported in synovial fluid and blood of reactive arthritis patients, which suggested common disease-initiation mechanisms.

V and J are trimmed by 3 bases and 2 bases, and the gene matches miss 7 bases of the junction. From the cysteine up to the phenylalanine, the CDR3 has a length of 15 residues. The only DNA kept is the CDR3, 45 bases in frame from the first base. Sequences WNHNN (CDR1) and SYGVQD (CDR2) are obtained from the germline V gene (reference sequence). The sequencer listed for this sample is Illumina HiSeq 2500. Quantitative 5'-RACE with molecular barcodes was used to prepare TCR beta libraries. In the original analysis: Disease-linked TCR variants were identified with a new computational method built on a probabilistic model of VDJ rearrangement. Clones were called with MiXCR by TCRdb after fastp trimmed the public reads at Q25, and only in-frame beta chains were retained. Identical CDR3 proteins give one entry, which carries the most common genes and DNA. In this record, the V and J calls reflect TCRdb's handling and not the investigators' own analysis. The sample contains some 200,000 distinct CDR3 sequences, 10% to 15% of them found a single time. Clones ranked in the top ten supply approximately 17% of the sample.

Specimen: blood, either unsorted or a sorted T cell fraction (not recorded which). The chain is encoded by TRBV10-1 joined to TRBJ2-7, and 7 junction bases match TRBD1. The clonotype comes from a male donor with ankylosing spondylitis or in good health (not recorded which). The nucleotide sequence is TGCGCCAGCAGTGACTTTCGACAGGGTACCTACGAGCAGTACTTC. Translated, it reads CASSDFRQGTYEQYF.